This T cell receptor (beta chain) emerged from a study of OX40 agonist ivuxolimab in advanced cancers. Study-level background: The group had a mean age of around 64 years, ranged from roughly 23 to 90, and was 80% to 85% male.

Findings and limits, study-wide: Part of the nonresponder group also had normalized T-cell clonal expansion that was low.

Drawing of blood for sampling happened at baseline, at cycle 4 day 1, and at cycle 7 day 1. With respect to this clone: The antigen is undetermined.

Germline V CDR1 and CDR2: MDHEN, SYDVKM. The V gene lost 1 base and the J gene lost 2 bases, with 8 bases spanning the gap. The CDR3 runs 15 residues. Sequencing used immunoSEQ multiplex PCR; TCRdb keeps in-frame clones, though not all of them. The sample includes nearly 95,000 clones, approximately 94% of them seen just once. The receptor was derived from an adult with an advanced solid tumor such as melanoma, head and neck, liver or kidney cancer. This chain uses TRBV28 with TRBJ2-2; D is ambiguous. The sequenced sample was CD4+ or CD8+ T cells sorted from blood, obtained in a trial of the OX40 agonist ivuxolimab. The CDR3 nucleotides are TGTGCCAGCAGTTTATTATACGCAAACACCGGGGAGCTGTTTTTT. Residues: CASSLLYANTGELFF.